This T cell receptor (beta chain) was captured by sequencing in a study of T cell repertoires in cytomegalovirus infection. Study-wide points: CMV-specific TCR beta clonotypes restricted by HLA-C dominated the ex vivo response. Based on cumulative public TCR beta family frequency, carriers of CMV plus the relevant HLA were identified.

TCRdb recomputed calls from the reads with MiXCR, one row per CDR3 protein. The sample records roughly 600,000 distinct CDR3 sequences, 24% being singletons. This clonotype occurred many times. Antigen unknown. V shed 7 bases and J shed 8 bases, with 11 bases lying between them. The CDR3 is 11 residues long. This chain uses TRBV12-3 or TRBV12-4 with TRBJ1-1; maybe TRBD1 (6 bases). Material: CD8+ T cells from PBMCs. The clonotype comes from a human donor in good health (CMV status not recorded). Some clones in this sample may be carry-over from other donors' samples. The CDR3 DNA sequence: TGTGCCAGCACCCGAACAGGGGAAGCTTTCTTT. Its protein product is CASTRTGEAFF.